This T cell receptor beta chain was documented in a study of T cells in women clearing cervical HPV infection. Study summary: Control women cleared a single incident HPV16 infection within 12 months. Cases' blood sampling followed lesion detection by median roughly five months (90 to 200). Study outcomes and limitations: Combining TCR richness with V gene abundances gave approximately 0.8 AUC. Cases carried less TRBV6-7 than controls: 0.11% versus 0.16%.

Profiling relied on immunoSEQ multiplex PCR, and the TCRdb table lists in-frame clones only, not all of them. The sample table sets out tens of thousands of clones. The junction had 3 bases not matched to a gene; V was cut back by 4 bases and J by 1 base. Germline V CDR1 and CDR2: LNHDA, SQIVND (reference sequence). The CDR3 sequence is 15 residues long. This clone ranks as medium-sized in terms of frequency. The target antigen is unknown. The read stops 3 residues short of the end of the CDR3; the missing end is completed from the germline J gene. The chain is built from TRBV19 and TRBJ2-4, with 8 bases that match TRBD2. The receptor's source is a woman between 18 and 70 years old with a cervical HPV16 infection that either progressed to CIN3+ or cleared (not recorded which). Sequenced: blood buffy coat. The CDR3 sequence: CASSKAGEAKNIQYF. The CDR3 bases that were read are TGTGCCAGTAGTAAAGCGGGAGAGGCCAAAAACATT.